Below, 28 T cell receptor beta chains from the same sample are listed, as sequenced in a study of control samples from healthy donors and cancer patients. Sequencing was performed with immunoSEQ multiplex PCR; in TCRdb, only in-frame clones are kept and a portion is missing. This table has 98,000 or so clones, 79% appearing once. What was sequenced was blood. Every receptor here comes from a woman aged 25 to 39 in good health.

This clone came up once. The rearrangement uses TRBV9 and TRBJ1-1; the match to TRBD1 covers 8 bases. In germline, CDR1 is SGDLS, CDR2 YYNGEE. V was pared by 0 bases and J by 2 bases, with 6 bases of the junction left unmatched. The length of the CDR3 is 16 residues. The CDR3: CASSVGLDRGNTEAFF. In nucleotides, the CDR3 is TGTGCCAGCAGCGTAGGGTTAGACAGGGGCAACACTGAAGCTTTCTTT.

The rearrangement links TRBV7-2 to TRBJ2-7; 10 nucleotides agree with TRBD1. The germline V gene encodes CDR1 SGHTA and CDR2 FQGNSA. This CDR3 has 15 residues. J was trimmed by 0 bases and V by 5 bases; bases with no gene match: 4. The CDR3 DNA sequence: TGTGCCAGCAGCCTAAGGACAGGGGGCTCCTACGAGCAGTACTTC. It is translated as CASSLRTGGSYEQYF.

V gene TRBV5-4 combines with J gene TRBJ1-2; TRBD1 matches at 10 bases. The ends lost 7 bases at V and 3 bases at J; junction bases unmatched: 9. The CDR3 covers 15 residues. Germline V gene data show CDR1 as SGHNT and CDR2 as YYREEE (reference sequence). The CDR3: CASAQSGTGDYGYTF. The CDR3 DNA reads TGTGCCAGCGCGCAATCCGGGACAGGGGACTATGGCTACACCTTC.

CDR3 in amino acids: CAISESRGLTNEKLFF. As DNA, the CDR3 is TGTGCCATCAGTGAGTCGCGTGGGTTGACTAATGAAAAACTGTTTTTT. V and J are TRBV10-3 and TRBJ1-4; D remains ambiguous. The CDR3 has 16 residues. V lost 0 bases and J lost 2, with 10 bases in between. Germline V gene sequence: CDR1 ENHRY, CDR2 SYGVKD.

The chain links TRBV2 to TRBJ1-2; D might be TRBD1 (5 bases). Germline V gene sequence: CDR1 SNHLY, CDR2 FYNNEI. The CDR3 covers 12 residues. V lost 4 bases and J lost 5, with 8 bases in between. The CDR3 nucleotides are TGTGCCAGCAGTGTCGGGGGATATGGCTACACCTTC. It codes for CASSVGGYGYTF. The whole variable domain, remainder taken from reference TRBV2 and TRBJ1-2, is EPEVTQTPSHQVTQMGQEVILRCVPISNHLYFYWYRQILGQKVEFLVSFYNNEISEKSEIFDDQFSVERPDGSNFTLKIRSTKLEDSAMYFCASSVGGYGYTFGSGTRLTVV.

The chain recombines TRBV18 with TRBJ2-1, with D maybe TRBD2 (5 bases). Germline V gene lookup returns CDR1 KGHSH and CDR2 LQKENI. Deletions cut 0 bases from V and 7 bases from J, with 7 bases between. CDR3 length: 13 residues. CDR3 region: CASSPPAANEQFF. The CDR3 DNA follows: TGTGCCAGCTCACCACCAGCGGCGAATGAGCAGTTCTTC.

J is TRBJ2-7 and V is TRBV27; D remains ambiguous. Trimming removed 4 bases from V and 4 bases from J, with 11 bases in between. The germline CDR1 and CDR2 sequences are MNHEY and SMNVEV (reference sequence). This CDR3 spans 13 amino acids. CDR3 amino acids: CASSYPLGYEQYF. The CDR3 DNA follows: TGTGCCAGCAGTTACCCCTTGGGTTACGAGCAGTACTTC.

The chain joins TRBV3-1 (or the pseudogene TRBV3-2) to TRBJ1-5; no clear D gene. The CDR3 totals 15 residues. The germline V gene encodes CDR1 LGHDT and CDR2 YNNKEL (reference sequence). The V gene lost 0 bases and the J gene lost 2 bases, with 8 bases spanning the gap. CDR3 sequence (DNA): TGTGCCAGCAGCCAAGATGGAGTCGGCAATCAGCCCCAGCATTTT. Its protein is CASSQDGVGNQPQHF.

V and J are TRBV7-8 and TRBJ1-1; 8 bases are shared with TRBD1. V trimming: 5 bases; J trimming: 1 base; junction bases outside the gene matches: 9. This CDR3 spans 16 amino acids. Germline-derived CDR1 and CDR2 are SGHVS and FQNEAQ. Written as DNA, the CDR3 is TGTGCCAGCAGCAACGACAGGGGTAGTAAGAACACTGAAGCTTTCTTT. Its protein is CASSNDRGSKNTEAFF.

This chain links TRBV7-5 with TRBJ1-1. TRBV7-5 corresponds to a pseudogene. This CDR3 contains 16 residues. CDR3 region: CARSLAVPGWGTEAFF. CDR3 nucleotide sequence: TGTGCCAGAAGCTTAGCGGTCCCGGGGTGGGGCACTGAAGCTTTCTTT.

The chain's CDR3 is CASSTGGTANSPLHF. In DNA, the CDR3 is TGTGCCAGTAGTACCGGCGGGACAGCAAATTCACCCCTCCACTTT. The chain joins TRBV19 to TRBJ1-6; 7 nucleotides align to TRBD1. With V trimmed by 4 bases and J by 7 bases, 7 bases remained unmatched. This CDR3 contains 15 residues. Germline V gene sequence: CDR1 LNHDA, CDR2 SQIVND (reference sequence). The whole variable domain, remainder taken from reference TRBV19 and TRBJ1-6, is DGGITQSPKYLFRKEGQNVTLSCEQNLNHDAMYWYRQDPGQGLRLIYYSQIVNDFQKGDIAEGYSVSREKKESFPLTVTSAQKNPTAFYLCASSTGGTANSPLHFGNGTRLTVT.

This clone was seen only once. The rearrangement uses TRBV5-1 and TRBJ2-7, with 9 bases identical to TRBD1. CDR3 length equals 14 residues. Per the germline V gene, CDR1 is SGHRS and CDR2 is YFSETQ. V lost 4 bases and J lost 3; bases outside the gene matches: 5. The CDR3 sequence is CASSPGQGNYEQYF. CDR3 bases: TGCGCCAGCAGCCCTGGACAGGGGAACTACGAGCAGTACTTC.

The chain recombines TRBV7-2 with TRBJ1-2; D uncertain. V gave up 0 bases and J gave up 6 bases, with 14 bases separating them. CDR3 length: 15 amino acids. Germline V CDR1 and CDR2: SGHTA, FQGNSA. The CDR3 nucleotides read TGTGCCAGCAGCTTAGCATTAGGCAGGTCGGATGGCTACACCTTC. Translating gives CASSLALGRSDGYTF.

This clone was found once. The genes are TRBV11-2 and TRBJ2-7, with 8 bases that match TRBD1. The CDR3 spans 16 residues. CDR1 is SGHAT and CDR2 is FQNNGV in the germline V gene. V lost 5 bases to trimming and J lost 3 bases; unmatched junction nucleotides: 12. CDR3 sequence (DNA): TGTGCCAGCAGCCAAAGAGACGGGACAGGTGTCTACGAGCAGTACTTC. This codes for CASSQRDGTGVYEQYF.

The CDR3 region has the DNA TGTGCCAGCAGCGTAGCCCGACAGACCGGCATGAACACTGAAGCTTTCTTT. Translation gives CASSVARQTGMNTEAFF. The chain carries TRBV9 and TRBJ1-1; D is possibly TRBD1 (5 bases). Germline values: CDR1 SGDLS, CDR2 YYNGEE. This CDR3 region has 17 residues. Trimming removed 0 bases from V and 0 bases from J, with 15 bases in between.

The rearrangement links TRBV6-5 to TRBJ2-5; 10 bases agree with TRBD2. J lost 5 bases, V lost 4 bases, and 10 bases had no gene match. The germline gives CDR1 MNHEY, CDR2 SVGAGI. CDR3 length: 16 residues. Here the CDR3 reads CASSSLQRGGRETQYF. The CDR3 DNA sequence: TGTGCCAGCAGTTCGCTTCAGCGGGGGGGCCGGGAGACCCAGTACTTC.

The chain couples TRBV5-4 to TRBJ1-3, with D possibly TRBD1 on 6 matching bases. CDR1 is SGHNT and CDR2 is YYREEE in the germline V gene (reference sequence). The CDR3 runs to 16 residues. Trimming shortened V by 4 bases and J by 4 bases, and 18 bases separated the two germline ends. The CDR3 DNA reads as TGTGCCAGCAGCCCCCGGGACACACGGTCCGGAAACACCATATATTTT. Translation gives CASSPRDTRSGNTIYF. The variable domain in full, completed from reference TRBV5-4 and TRBJ1-3, reads ETGVTQSPTHLIKTRGQQVTLRCSSQSGHNTVSWYQQALGQGPQFIFQYYREEENGRGNFPPRFSGLQFPNYSSELNVNALELDDSALYLCASSPRDTRSGNTIYFGEGSWLTVV.

The gene calls are TRBV11-3 and TRBJ2-7; 10 bases agree with TRBD2. Per germline, CDR1 SGHNT and CDR2 YENEEA. Germline trimming cut 4 bases from V and 5 bases from J; bases unmatched to any gene: 5. This CDR3 is built from 14 residues. In DNA, the CDR3 is TGTGCCAGCAGCTCCGGAGCGGGGGGGAACGAGCAGTACTTC. Encoded protein: CASSSGAGGNEQYF.

A few counts support this clone. The genes are TRBV19 and TRBJ1-3, with TRBD1 matching 9 bases. The V gene end was trimmed by 7 bases and the J gene end by 1 base; junction bases not matched to a gene: 8. CDR1 is LNHDA, CDR2 SQIVND, per germline (reference sequence). The CDR3 totals 16 residues. The CDR3: CASTGQGRISGNTIYF. The CDR3 nucleotides are TGTGCCAGTACCGGACAGGGGCGAATTTCTGGAAACACCATATATTTT. Variable domain in full (rest from reference TRBV19 and TRBJ1-3): DGGITQSPKYLFRKEGQNVTLSCEQNLNHDAMYWYRQDPGQGLRLIYYSQIVNDFQKGDIAEGYSVSREKKESFPLTVTSAQKNPTAFYLCASTGQGRISGNTIYFGEGSWLTVV.

V usage is TRBV9 and J usage is TRBJ2-4; TRBD1 matches at 8 bases. The CDR3 length is 18 residues. Trimming cost V 0 bases and J 6 bases; bases outside gene matches: 14. Germline lookup yields CDR1 SGDLS and CDR2 YYNGEE. CDR3 nucleotides: TGTGCCAGCAGCGTAGAGGGGGATCAGGGGGCGCGTGGAAACATTCAGTACTTC. This encodes CASSVEGDQGARGNIQYF.

This clone was counted once. The chain recombines TRBV30 with TRBJ2-3; 8 nucleotides agree with TRBD1. In germline, CDR1 is GTSNPN, CDR2 SVGIG (reference sequence). With 4 bases clipped from V and 6 bases from J, the junction kept 3 bases outside the gene matches. This CDR3 comprises 12 residues. The CDR3 spells CAWTGGADTQYF. DNA of the CDR3: TGTGCCTGGACAGGGGGCGCGGATACGCAGTATTTT.

The rearrangement joins TRBV30 to TRBJ1-1; 8 bases match TRBD1. The CDR3 is 12 residues long. Germline CDR1 is GTSNPN and CDR2 is SVGIG (reference sequence). The ends lost 5 bases at V and 5 bases at J; junction bases unmatched: 4. The CDR3 nucleotides read TGTGCCTGGGGGACAGGCCGGACTGAAGCTTTCTTT. Amino acids: CAWGTGRTEAFF.

The chain carries TRBV2 and TRBJ1-5; D gene ambiguous. V was trimmed by 11 bases and J by 0 bases, leaving 11 bases between them. CDR1 and CDR2 (germline): SNHLY, FYNNEI. This CDR3 region has 13 residues. The CDR3, as DNA: TGTGCCTGGGCCCGGGGTAGCAATCAGCCCCAGCATTTT. Protein: CAWARGSNQPQHF. The entire variable domain, with the rest obtained from reference TRBV2 and TRBJ1-5, is as follows: EPEVTQTPSHQVTQMGQEVILRCVPISNHLYFYWYRQILGQKVEFLVSFYNNEISEKSEIFDDQFSVERPDGSNFTLKIRSTKLEDSAMYFCAWARGSNQPQHFGDGTRLSIL.

This chain uses TRBV5-1 with TRBJ2-3, with TRBD2 matching 8 bases. V dropped 0 bases and J dropped 0; count of bases not matched to a gene: 6. CDR1 is SGHRS, CDR2 YFSETQ, per germline. The CDR3 has 17 amino acids. CDR3 amino acids: CASSLVLGGASTDTQYF. Written as DNA, the CDR3 is TGCGCCAGCAGCTTGGTACTCGGGGGGGCTAGCACAGATACGCAGTATTTT.

The chain carries TRBV9 and TRBJ1-1, with D unresolved. The CDR3 has 13 residues. Trimming shortened V by 0 bases and J by 4 bases, and 7 bases separated the two germline ends. Germline CDR1 and CDR2: SGDLS and YYNGEE. The CDR3 here is CASSVAPPTEAFF. In DNA, the CDR3 is TGTGCCAGCAGCGTAGCCCCCCCCACTGAAGCTTTCTTT. The variable domain in full, with the rest retrieved from reference TRBV9 and TRBJ1-1, is DSGVTQTPKHLITATGQRVTLRCSPRSGDLSVYWYQQSLDQGLQFLIQYYNGEERAKGNILERFSAQQFPDLHSELNLSSLELGDSALYFCASSVAPPTEAFFGQGTRLTVV.

The chain combines TRBV11-2 with TRBJ2-1; 7 positions agree with TRBD2. CDR1 is SGHAT and CDR2 is FQNNGV in the germline V gene. Trimming cost V 2 bases and J 0 bases; bases outside gene matches: 4. This CDR3 comprises 16 residues. CDR3 region: CASSLYRTSSYNEQFF. DNA of the CDR3: TGTGCCAGCAGCTTATATCGGACTAGCTCCTACAATGAGCAGTTCTTC.

This clone has only one observation. The rearrangement links TRBV21-1 to TRBJ1-2. TRBV21-1 is annotated as a pseudogene. This CDR3 has 18 amino acids. CDR3 amino acids: CASSKRVAGSIDIHGYTF. Here the CDR3 DNA reads TGTGCCAGCAGCAAACGAGTTGCAGGGAGTATTGATATCCATGGCTACACCTTC.

The chain links TRBV5-3 to TRBJ2-3; 8 bases agree with TRBD1. TRBV5-3 is filed as an ORF, its function uncertain. The CDR3 runs to 16 residues. J lost 3 bases, V lost 4 bases, and 10 bases had no gene match. CDR3 coding DNA: TGTGCCAGAAGCGAATCGGACAGGGTAGGGACAGATACGCAGTATTTT. Translating it yields CARSESDRVGTDTQYF.